A single T cell receptor (beta chain) is shown here with its context. The conserved phenylalanine or tryptophan is not found at the CDR3 terminus, so this likely reflects a read error. The data were taken from a study of CD8+CD57+ T cells in acquired aplastic anemia. Study-wide background: The study obtained an average of about 3.1 ug of DNA from sorted CD4+ and CD8+ cells.

Template material for TCR beta VDJ and CDR3 profiling consisted of genomic DNA. TCRdb called the reads again in MiXCR, with one record for every CDR3 protein. The sample includes about 190,000 distinct CDR3 sequences, about 53% of them seen just once. The germline CDR1 and CDR2 sequences are KGHDR and SFDVKD. With 9 bases removed from V and 3 bases from J, the gap between germline ends came to 13 bases. The CDR3 is made up of 14 amino acids. Source material: sorted CD4+, CD8+, or CD8+CD57+ T cells (not recorded which) from PBMCs. The chain combines TRBV24-1 with TRBJ2-2; D possibly corresponds to TRBD1 (6 bases). The sequence was obtained from a human donor in good health, serving as a control. Here the CDR3 reads CATRNAGDTGELFL. CDR3 nucleotides: TGTGCCACCCGGAACGCAGGGGACACCGGGGAGCTGTTTCTT.